The clone carrying this TCR beta chain was detected only once. PCR primers comprised 60 Vbeta and 13 Jbeta primers. Profiling relied on immunoSEQ multiplex PCR, and the TCRdb table lists in-frame clones only, not all of them. The sample has tens of thousands of clones, 80% to 90% seen once. CDR3 length: 18 amino acids. Trimming removed 5 bases from V and 4 bases from J; junction bases left unmatched: 15. Looked up from germline, CDR1 is SGHKS and CDR2 is YYEKEE (reference sequence). This sample was included in a study of cytomegalovirus exposure and HLA in healthy donors. V gene TRBV5-5 combines with J gene TRBJ2-1, with 10 bases aligning to TRBD1. Sequenced sample: PBMCs. This receptor was identified in a woman in her thirties in good health and CMV-seronegative. The CDR3 DNA reads as TGTGCCAGCAGGCGATCCGCTCCGGGACAGGGGATATACAATGAGCAGTTCTTC. Translation: CASRRSAPGQGIYNEQFF. Based on the CDR3 plus reference TRBV5-5 and TRBJ2-1, the full variable domain is DAGVTQSPTHLIKTRGQQVTLRCSPISGHKSVSWYQQVLGQGPQFIFQYYEKEERGRGNFPDRFSARQFPNYSSELNVNALLLGDSALYLCASRRSAPGQGIYNEQFFGPGTRLTVL.